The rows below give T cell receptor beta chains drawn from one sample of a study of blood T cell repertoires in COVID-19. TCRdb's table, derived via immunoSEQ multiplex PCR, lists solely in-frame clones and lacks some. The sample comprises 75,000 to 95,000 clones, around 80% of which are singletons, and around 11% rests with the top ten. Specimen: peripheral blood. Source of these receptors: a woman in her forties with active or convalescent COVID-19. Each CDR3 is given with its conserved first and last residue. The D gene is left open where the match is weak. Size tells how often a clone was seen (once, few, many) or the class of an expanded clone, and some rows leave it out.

cdr3_aa: CASSFSEGLTDTQYF; cdr3_nt: TGTGCCAGCAGTTTCAGTGAGGGACTCACAGATACGCAGTATTTT; clone_size: .; d_call: .; j_call: TRBJ2-3; v_call: TRBV27
cdr3_aa: CASSTLGQNIQYF; cdr3_nt: TGTGCCAGCAGCACCCTTGGACAGAACATTCAGTACTTC; clone_size: .; d_call: .; j_call: TRBJ2-4; v_call: TRBV3-1/TRBV3-2
cdr3_aa: CASSAPRGGLEETQYF; cdr3_nt: TGTGCCAGCAGCGCCCCCCGGGGGGGGCTGGAGGAGACCCAGTACTTC; clone_size: .; d_call: TRBD2; j_call: TRBJ2-5; v_call: TRBV9
cdr3_aa: CASSRGHSYEQYF; cdr3_nt: TGTGCCAGTAGTAGGGGCCACTCCTACGAGCAGTACTTC; clone_size: once; d_call: .; j_call: TRBJ2-7; v_call: TRBV19
cdr3_aa: CASSQAAWVGGPDTQYF; cdr3_nt: TGTGCCAGCAGCCAAGCGGCCTGGGTAGGAGGCCCAGATACGCAGTATTTT; clone_size: once; d_call: .; j_call: TRBJ2-3; v_call: TRBV3-1/TRBV3-2
cdr3_aa: CASGDRAPSHYGYTF; cdr3_nt: TGCGCCAGCGGAGACAGGGCCCCTTCCCACTATGGCTACACCTTC; clone_size: many; d_call: TRBD1; j_call: TRBJ1-2; v_call: TRBV5-1
cdr3_aa: CASSLVRGPGETQYF; cdr3_nt: TGTGCCAGCAGCTTAGTCAGGGGTCCTGGGGAGACCCAGTACTTC; clone_size: .; d_call: .; j_call: TRBJ2-5; v_call: TRBV7-2
cdr3_aa: CASTLGGGALYTF; cdr3_nt: TGTGCCAGCACCCTAGGGGGGGGCGCTTTGTACACCTTC; clone_size: .; d_call: .; j_call: TRBJ1-2; v_call: TRBV28
cdr3_aa: CASSAQGVQETQYF; cdr3_nt: TGTGCCAGCAGTGCGCAGGGTGTCCAAGAGACCCAGTACTTC; clone_size: .; d_call: .; j_call: TRBJ2-5; v_call: TRBV6-1
cdr3_aa: CASSSGGSDKNIQYF; cdr3_nt: TGTGCCAGCAGTTCGGGCGGGAGCGACAAAAACATTCAGTACTTC; clone_size: .; d_call: TRBD2; j_call: TRBJ2-4; v_call: TRBV6-5
cdr3_aa: CASKTTDKVGAFF; cdr3_nt: TGTGCCAGCAAAACGACGGACAAAGTAGGAGCTTTCTTT; clone_size: .; d_call: .; j_call: TRBJ1-1; v_call: TRBV2
cdr3_aa: CASSSQQGANSPLHF; cdr3_nt: TGTGCCAGCAGCTCCCAGCAGGGGGCTAATTCACCCCTCCACTTT; clone_size: .; d_call: TRBD1; j_call: TRBJ1-6; v_call: TRBV7-3
cdr3_aa: CASSPRQGTTNEKLFF; cdr3_nt: TGTGCCAGCAGCCCCCGACAGGGAACAACTAATGAAAAACTGTTTTTT; clone_size: .; d_call: TRBD1; j_call: TRBJ1-4; v_call: TRBV9
cdr3_aa: CASSFMGQDSNQPQHF; cdr3_nt: TGTGCCAGCTCCTTTATGGGGCAGGATAGCAATCAGCCCCAGCATTTT; clone_size: .; d_call: .; j_call: TRBJ1-5; v_call: TRBV18
cdr3_aa: CASSQTGYYEQYF; cdr3_nt: TGTGCCAGCAGCCAGACAGGATACTACGAGCAGTACTTC; clone_size: .; d_call: .; j_call: TRBJ2-7; v_call: TRBV28
cdr3_aa: CASSYRGRDSPLHF; cdr3_nt: TGTGCCAGTAGTTACAGGGGGCGCGATTCACCCCTCCACTTT; clone_size: .; d_call: TRBD1; j_call: TRBJ1-6; v_call: TRBV19
cdr3_aa: CASSDAGLLNTEAFF; cdr3_nt: TGCGCCAGCAGTGATGCCGGACTCCTGAACACTGAAGCTTTCTTT; clone_size: .; d_call: .; j_call: TRBJ1-1; v_call: TRBV10-1
cdr3_aa: CASSLAPGQGVSDEKLFF; cdr3_nt: TGTGCCAGCAGCTTAGCTCCGGGACAGGGGGTTTCGGATGAAAAACTGTTTTTT; clone_size: .; d_call: TRBD1; j_call: TRBJ1-4; v_call: TRBV7-2
cdr3_aa: CASRSLAGVGEQYF; cdr3_nt: TGTGCCAGCAGGAGCCTAGCGGGAGTGGGCGAGCAGTACTTC; clone_size: .; d_call: TRBD2; j_call: TRBJ2-7; v_call: TRBV27
cdr3_aa: CASSYMGRGNYNSPLHF; cdr3_nt: TGTGCCAGCAGCTACATGGGGAGGGGAAACTATAATTCACCCCTCCACTTT; clone_size: .; d_call: .; j_call: TRBJ1-6; v_call: TRBV5-6
cdr3_aa: CASSYEENTIYF; cdr3_nt: TGTGCCAGCAGCTACGAGGAAAACACCATATATTTT; clone_size: few; d_call: .; j_call: TRBJ1-3; v_call: TRBV11-3
cdr3_aa: CASGLPGGSNEKLFF; cdr3_nt: TGCGCCAGCGGACTCCCAGGTGGGTCCAATGAAAAACTGTTTTTT; clone_size: once; d_call: .; j_call: TRBJ1-4; v_call: TRBV5-1
cdr3_aa: CASSYARGPYEQYF; cdr3_nt: TGTGCCAGCAGTTACGCGCGGGGCCCCTACGAGCAGTACTTC; clone_size: .; d_call: .; j_call: TRBJ2-7; v_call: TRBV6-5
cdr3_aa: CASSLGTHRGAVF; cdr3_nt: TGTGCCAGCAGTTTAGGAACACACCGGGGAGCTGTTTTT; clone_size: .; d_call: .; j_call: TRBJ2-2; v_call: TRBV12-3/TRBV12-4
cdr3_aa: CASSRQGSNTEAFF; cdr3_nt: TGCGCCAGCAGCCGACAGGGTTCGAACACTGAAGCTTTCTTT; clone_size: .; d_call: TRBD1; j_call: TRBJ1-1; v_call: TRBV5-1
cdr3_aa: CASSLAIPLEQYF; cdr3_nt: TGTGCCAGCAGTTTGGCAATCCCGCTCGAGCAGTACTTC; clone_size: .; d_call: .; j_call: TRBJ2-7; v_call: TRBV12-3/TRBV12-4
cdr3_aa: CASSYDEGLMFYEQYF; cdr3_nt: TGTGCCAGCAGTTACGACGAGGGACTCATGTTCTACGAGCAGTACTTC; clone_size: .; d_call: .; j_call: TRBJ2-7; v_call: TRBV6-5
cdr3_aa: CATSTGGARVYNEQFF; cdr3_nt: TGTGCCACCAGTACCGGGGGGGCCCGGGTCTACAATGAGCAGTTCTTC; clone_size: few; d_call: TRBD2; j_call: TRBJ2-1; v_call: TRBV24-1
cdr3_aa: CASRRDRVDGNTIYF; cdr3_nt: TGTGCCAGTAGACGCGACAGGGTTGACGGAAACACCATATATTTT; clone_size: .; d_call: TRBD1; j_call: TRBJ1-3; v_call: TRBV19
cdr3_aa: CASSSGDRHGSPLHF; cdr3_nt: TGTGCCAGCAGTTCAGGGGACAGGCATGGTTCACCCCTCCACTTT; clone_size: .; d_call: TRBD1; j_call: TRBJ1-6; v_call: TRBV28
cdr3_aa: CASSPRRGEQYF; cdr3_nt: TGTGCCAGCAGCCCCCGCAGGGGCGAGCAGTACTTC; clone_size: few; d_call: .; j_call: TRBJ2-7; v_call: TRBV14
cdr3_aa: CASSQETRVGTEAFF; cdr3_nt: TGCGCCAGCAGCCAAGAAACCCGGGTGGGCACTGAAGCTTTCTTT; clone_size: .; d_call: .; j_call: TRBJ1-1; v_call: TRBV4-3
cdr3_aa: CASSPAWGLQETQYF; cdr3_nt: TGTGCCAGCAGCCCCGCGTGGGGGCTCCAAGAGACCCAGTACTTC; clone_size: .; d_call: .; j_call: TRBJ2-5; v_call: TRBV5-6
cdr3_aa: CASSQVGQGGHNEQFF; cdr3_nt: TGTGCCAGCAGCCAAGTCGGCCAGGGGGGACACAATGAGCAGTTCTTC; clone_size: .; d_call: .; j_call: TRBJ2-1; v_call: TRBV4-2
cdr3_aa: CASSRTEGKTQYF; cdr3_nt: TGTGCCAGCAGCAGGACCGAGGGCAAGACCCAGTACTTC; clone_size: few; d_call: .; j_call: TRBJ2-5; v_call: TRBV7-9
cdr3_aa: CASSIWTGGGGELFF; cdr3_nt: TGTGCCAGCAGTATCTGGACAGGGGGCGGCGGGGAGCTGTTTTTT; clone_size: .; d_call: TRBD1; j_call: TRBJ2-2; v_call: TRBV7-8
cdr3_aa: CASSPSPGQGAETQYF; cdr3_nt: TGTGCCAGCAGCCCATCTCCGGGACAGGGGGCGGAGACCCAGTACTTC; clone_size: .; d_call: TRBD1; j_call: TRBJ2-5; v_call: TRBV3-1/TRBV3-2
cdr3_aa: CASSLAGEPNEKLFF; cdr3_nt: TGCGCCAGCAGCTTGGCAGGGGAGCCTAATGAAAAACTGTTTTTT; clone_size: .; d_call: .; j_call: TRBJ1-4; v_call: TRBV5-1
cdr3_aa: CASSFRDRNYGYTF; cdr3_nt: TGTGCCAGCAGCTTTAGGGACAGGAACTATGGCTACACCTTC; clone_size: .; d_call: TRBD1; j_call: TRBJ1-2; v_call: TRBV7-2
cdr3_aa: CASTPGVKYEQYF; cdr3_nt: TGTGCCAGCACCCCAGGGGTGAAATACGAGCAGTACTTC; clone_size: .; d_call: .; j_call: TRBJ2-7; v_call: TRBV6-5
cdr3_aa: CASSRDSIPTNEKLFF; cdr3_nt: TGTGCCAGCAGTCGGGACAGTATACCAACTAATGAAAAACTGTTTTTT; clone_size: .; d_call: TRBD1; j_call: TRBJ1-4; v_call: TRBV2
cdr3_aa: CASSSGTGDEYF; cdr3_nt: TGTGCCAGCAGTTCCGGGACAGGGGATGAGTATTTT; clone_size: few; d_call: TRBD1; j_call: TRBJ2-3; v_call: TRBV28
cdr3_aa: CASSSSGGFWNEQYF; cdr3_nt: TGTGCCAGCAGTTCTAGCGGGGGCTTTTGGAACGAGCAGTACTTC; clone_size: few; d_call: TRBD2; j_call: TRBJ2-7; v_call: TRBV28
cdr3_aa: CASRVGVTDTQYF; cdr3_nt: TGCGCCAGCAGAGTAGGGGTAACAGATACGCAGTATTTT; clone_size: .; d_call: .; j_call: TRBJ2-3; v_call: TRBV5-1
cdr3_aa: CASSSRRTGSEQFF; cdr3_nt: TGTGCCAGCAGCTCCCGACGGACAGGGTCCGAGCAGTTCTTC; clone_size: .; d_call: TRBD1; j_call: TRBJ2-1; v_call: TRBV7-6
cdr3_aa: CASKRVDRDTDTQYF; cdr3_nt: TGTGCCAGTAAAAGGGTCGACAGGGACACAGATACGCAGTATTTT; clone_size: .; d_call: TRBD1; j_call: TRBJ2-3; v_call: TRBV19
cdr3_aa: CASRGLAGGYNEQFF; cdr3_nt: TGCGCCAGCAGGGGACTAGCGGGGGGCTACAATGAGCAGTTCTTC; clone_size: .; d_call: TRBD2; j_call: TRBJ2-1; v_call: TRBV10-2
cdr3_aa: CASSPVLAGQETQYF; cdr3_nt: TGTGCCAGCTCACCAGTGCTAGCGGGACAGGAGACCCAGTACTTC; clone_size: .; d_call: TRBD2; j_call: TRBJ2-5; v_call: TRBV7-8
cdr3_aa: CASSQGQSNEKLFF; cdr3_nt: TGTGCCAGCAGCCAGGGACAGTCTAATGAAAAACTGTTTTTT; clone_size: once; d_call: TRBD1; j_call: TRBJ1-4; v_call: TRBV7-9
cdr3_aa: CASRQEIEAFF; cdr3_nt: TGTGCCAGCAGACAGGAGATAGAAGCTTTCTTT; clone_size: .; d_call: .; j_call: TRBJ1-1; v_call: TRBV2
cdr3_aa: CASSLMAAGSSEAFF; cdr3_nt: TGCGCCAGCAGCTTGATGGCAGCTGGGAGCTCTGAAGCTTTCTTT; clone_size: few; d_call: .; j_call: TRBJ1-1; v_call: TRBV5-1
cdr3_aa: CASRMDRDNSPLHF; cdr3_nt: TGTGCCAGCAGGATGGACAGGGATAATTCACCCCTCCACTTT; clone_size: .; d_call: TRBD1; j_call: TRBJ1-6; v_call: TRBV6-6
cdr3_aa: CSVELWRDEQFF; cdr3_nt: TGCAGCGTTGAATTGTGGAGGGATGAGCAGTTCTTC; clone_size: .; d_call: .; j_call: TRBJ2-1; v_call: TRBV29-1
cdr3_aa: CASSQDLPAPGPLHF; cdr3_nt: TGCGCCAGCAGCCAAGATCTTCCCGCCCCAGGGCCCCTCCACTTT; clone_size: .; d_call: .; j_call: TRBJ1-6; v_call: TRBV4-3
cdr3_aa: CASSLQGPQSPLHF; cdr3_nt: TGTGCCAGCAGCCTACAGGGTCCCCAGTCACCCCTCCACTTT; clone_size: medium-sized; d_call: .; j_call: TRBJ1-6; v_call: TRBV6-6